This T cell receptor beta chain is from a study of cytotoxic CD8 clonotypes in ibrutinib-treated CLL. Across the study: Once treatment had gone on for a median of 12 months, range 6 to 36, response samples were drawn.

Germline lookup yields CDR1 SGDLS and CDR2 YYNGEE. The CDR3 length is 15 residues. V shed 3 bases and J shed 1 base, with 10 bases lying between them. With sequencing, the targeted depth ranged from 1 in 200,000 to 1 in 1 million T cells. The protocol was immunoSEQ multiplex PCR, while the TCRdb copy is restricted to in-frame clones and leaves out a portion. The sample gives approximately 130,000 clones, approximately 81% of which show up once; 3% to 4% is in the top ten. J is TRBJ2-2 and V is TRBV9; D remains unclear. The receptor comes from a human donor with chronic lymphocytic leukemia. The specimen comprised PBMCs, sampled after 24 months of ibrutinib treatment. The CDR3 here is CASSASWGNTGELFF. DNA for the CDR3: TGTGCCAGCAGCGCTTCCTGGGGGAACACCGGGGAGCTGTTTTTT. The full variable domain, its missing parts supplied by reference TRBV9 and TRBJ2-2, is DSGVTQTPKHLITATGQRVTLRCSPRSGDLSVYWYQQSLDQGLQFLIQYYNGEERAKGNILERFSAQQFPDLHSELNLSSLELGDSALYFCASSASWGNTGELFFGEGSRLTVL.